The rows below give T cell receptor beta chains drawn from one sample of a study of fetal regulatory T cell absence and autoimmunity. The assay was immunoSEQ multiplex PCR, and TCRdb's table has in-frame clones only and misses some. The sample gives about 95,000 clones, around 72% of which show up once; 1.5% to 2% is in the top ten. The sequenced sample consisted of pancreas tissue. The receptors shown here come from a male donor with IPEX syndrome. The CDR3 runs from the conserved cysteine through the conserved F or W. Fields, in order: D gene, J gene, V gene, clone size, CDR3 protein, CDR3 DNA. A D gene is named only where the DNA matches it firmly. Only some rows state a clone size, as once, few, many or a class for expanded clones.

d_gene: TRBD1
j_gene: TRBJ2-2
v_gene: TRBV4-3
abundance: NA
CDR3aa: CASSQATGQGASGGELFF
CDR3nt: TGCGCCAGCAGCCAAGCTACCGGACAGGGGGCCTCCGGCGGGGAGCTGTTTTTT

d_gene: TRBD2
j_gene: TRBJ2-7
v_gene: TRBV7-2
abundance: NA
CDR3aa: CASSLEASGRPSYEQYF
CDR3nt: TGTGCCAGCAGCTTAGAGGCTAGCGGGAGACCTTCCTACGAGCAGTACTTC

d_gene: TRBD2
j_gene: TRBJ2-5
v_gene: TRBV6-1
abundance: NA
CDR3aa: CAIQLAGLQETQYF
CDR3nt: TGTGCCATACAACTAGCGGGGTTGCAAGAGACCCAGTACTTC

d_gene: TRBD2
j_gene: TRBJ2-7
v_gene: TRBV7-9
abundance: few
CDR3aa: CASSLAGTSGDEQYF
CDR3nt: TGTGCCAGCAGCTTAGCGGGGACTAGCGGGGACGAGCAGTACTTC

d_gene: TRBD1
j_gene: TRBJ1-2
v_gene: TRBV4-3
abundance: few
CDR3aa: CASSQQKGGTVEGYTF
CDR3nt: TGCGCCAGCAGCCAACAAAAAGGGGGGACAGTAGAAGGCTACACCTTC

d_gene: TRBD1
j_gene: TRBJ1-3
v_gene: TRBV9
abundance: NA
CDR3aa: CASSFGQGSGNTIYF
CDR3nt: TGTGCCAGCAGCTTCGGACAGGGCTCTGGAAACACCATATATTTT

d_gene: NA
j_gene: TRBJ2-3
v_gene: TRBV30
abundance: NA
CDR3aa: CAWSTGQADTQYF
CDR3nt: TGTGCCTGGAGTACGGGACAAGCAGATACGCAGTATTTT

d_gene: NA
j_gene: TRBJ2-7
v_gene: TRBV6-4
abundance: NA
CDR3aa: CATISESHVSYEQYF
CDR3nt: TGTGCCACCATCTCTGAGTCCCATGTCTCCTACGAGCAGTACTTC

d_gene: TRBD2
j_gene: TRBJ2-4
v_gene: TRBV10-1
abundance: NA
CDR3aa: CASSEPGLASAKNIQYF
CDR3nt: TGCGCCAGCAGTGAGCCGGGACTAGCTTCAGCCAAAAACATTCAGTACTTC

d_gene: TRBD2
j_gene: TRBJ2-3
v_gene: TRBV5-6
abundance: NA
CDR3aa: CASSLRLAGGLVDTQYF
CDR3nt: TGTGCCAGCAGCTTGAGGCTAGCGGGGGGGCTGGTAGATACGCAGTATTTT

d_gene: NA
j_gene: TRBJ2-2
v_gene: TRBV13
abundance: NA
CDR3aa: CASSLGNTGELFF
CDR3nt: TGTGCCAGCAGCTTAGGTAACACCGGGGAGCTGTTTTTT

d_gene: TRBD1
j_gene: TRBJ1-4
v_gene: TRBV12-5
abundance: NA
CDR3aa: CASGRYPRQGATNEKLFF
CDR3nt: TGTGCTAGTGGCCGATATCCGAGACAGGGGGCAACTAATGAAAAACTGTTTTTT

d_gene: NA
j_gene: TRBJ1-4
v_gene: TRBV20-1
abundance: few
CDR3aa: CSASLSEKLFF
CDR3nt: TGCAGTGCTAGCCTAAGTGAAAAACTGTTTTTT

d_gene: NA
j_gene: TRBJ2-7
v_gene: TRBV5-1
abundance: NA
CDR3aa: CASSPRLGPLEQYF
CDR3nt: TGCGCCAGCAGCCCCAGACTGGGCCCCCTGGAGCAGTACTTC

d_gene: NA
j_gene: TRBJ2-1
v_gene: TRBV9
abundance: NA
CDR3aa: CASSRGQSPYNEQFF
CDR3nt: TGTGCCAGCAGCAGAGGACAGTCTCCATACAATGAGCAGTTCTTC

d_gene: TRBD2
j_gene: TRBJ2-3
v_gene: TRBV7-2
abundance: once
CDR3aa: CASSLRTSGGASTDTQYF
CDR3nt: TGTGCCAGCAGCCTCCGGACTAGCGGGGGGGCTAGCACAGATACGCAGTATTTT

d_gene: NA
j_gene: TRBJ2-2
v_gene: TRBV4-1
abundance: NA
CDR3aa: CASSQEPTGELFF
CDR3nt: TGCGCCAGCAGCCAAGAACCGACCGGGGAGCTGTTTTTT

d_gene: TRBD1
j_gene: TRBJ1-2
v_gene: TRBV27
abundance: NA
CDR3aa: CASSSRQGGEANYGYTF
CDR3nt: TGTGCCAGCAGTTCGCGACAGGGTGGCGAAGCTAACTATGGCTACACCTTC

d_gene: NA
j_gene: TRBJ1-1
v_gene: TRBV12-5
abundance: NA
CDR3aa: CASGWGTNTEAFF
CDR3nt: TGTGCTAGTGGTTGGGGGACAAACACTGAAGCTTTCTTT

d_gene: NA
j_gene: TRBJ1-1
v_gene: TRBV6-7
abundance: NA
CDR3aa: CASSSGATEAFF
CDR3nt: TGTGCCAGCAGTTCAGGGGCCACTGAAGCTTTCTTT

d_gene: TRBD2
j_gene: TRBJ2-5
v_gene: TRBV7-7
abundance: NA
CDR3aa: CASSPVAGGAGETQYF
CDR3nt: TGTGCTAGCAGCCCCGTAGCGGGGGGGGCGGGAGAGACCCAGTACTTC

d_gene: TRBD2
j_gene: TRBJ2-7
v_gene: TRBV27
abundance: NA
CDR3aa: CASRGGLAGSWDRYEQYF
CDR3nt: TGTGCCAGCAGAGGGGGACTAGCGGGATCCTGGGATCGGTACGAGCAGTACTTC

d_gene: NA
j_gene: TRBJ2-3
v_gene: TRBV5-4
abundance: NA
CDR3aa: CASSLLGPPDTQYF
CDR3nt: TGTGCCAGCAGCTTGCTAGGGCCCCCAGATACGCAGTATTTT

d_gene: NA
j_gene: TRBJ1-4
v_gene: TRBV1
abundance: few
CDR3aa: CTNPRTGKNEKLFF
CDR3nt: TGCACCAACCCCCGGACAGGGAAGAATGAAAAACTGTTTTTT

d_gene: NA
j_gene: TRBJ2-3
v_gene: TRBV4-3
abundance: NA
CDR3aa: CASSPGGGTDTQYF
CDR3nt: TGCGCCAGCAGCCCAGGCGGGGGCACAGATACGCAGTATTTT

d_gene: NA
j_gene: TRBJ2-3
v_gene: TRBV12-5
abundance: NA
CDR3aa: CASGVRDTSTDTQYF
CDR3nt: TGTGCTAGTGGCGTCCGGGACACTAGCACAGATACGCAGTATTTT

d_gene: TRBD2
j_gene: TRBJ2-1
v_gene: TRBV10-3
abundance: NA
CDR3aa: CAISVGLAAYNEQFF
CDR3nt: TGTGCCATCAGCGTTGGACTAGCGGCTTACAATGAGCAGTTCTTC

d_gene: NA
j_gene: TRBJ2-3
v_gene: TRBV7-9
abundance: NA
CDR3aa: CASSLDMSRFATQYF
CDR3nt: TGTGCCAGCAGCTTGGACATGTCTAGGTTTGCTACGCAGTATTTT

d_gene: NA
j_gene: TRBJ2-2
v_gene: TRBV5-5
abundance: NA
CDR3aa: CASSSGNTGELFF
CDR3nt: TGTGCCAGCAGTTCAGGGAACACCGGGGAGCTGTTTTTT

d_gene: TRBD2
j_gene: TRBJ2-3
v_gene: TRBV6-1
abundance: few
CDR3aa: CASSEGLAAPPQYF
CDR3nt: TGTGCCAGCAGTGAAGGACTAGCGGCCCCACCTCAGTATTTT

d_gene: NA
j_gene: TRBJ1-3
v_gene: TRBV7-9
abundance: NA
CDR3aa: CASSLGSGSSTIYF
CDR3nt: TGTGCCAGCAGCTTAGGCTCGGGCTCGTCCACCATATATTTT

d_gene: TRBD2
j_gene: TRBJ2-7
v_gene: TRBV10-1
abundance: few
CDR3aa: CASSESGRYEQYF
CDR3nt: TGCGCCAGCAGTGAGAGCGGGAGATACGAGCAGTACTTC

d_gene: TRBD1
j_gene: TRBJ2-1
v_gene: TRBV10-3
abundance: NA
CDR3aa: CAIQKNRGDSYNEQFF
CDR3nt: TGTGCCATCCAAAAGAACAGGGGGGATTCCTACAATGAGCAGTTCTTC

d_gene: NA
j_gene: TRBJ2-3
v_gene: TRBV7-8
abundance: NA
CDR3aa: CASRYLEGGTDTQYF
CDR3nt: TGTGCCAGCAGATACTTAGAAGGGGGCACAGATACGCAGTATTTT

d_gene: NA
j_gene: TRBJ2-2
v_gene: TRBV19
abundance: NA
CDR3aa: CASSIGGLLTGELFF
CDR3nt: TGTGCCAGTAGTATTGGGGGACTGTTAACCGGGGAGCTGTTTTTT

d_gene: TRBD1
j_gene: TRBJ1-5
v_gene: TRBV5-5
abundance: NA
CDR3aa: CASSLGGGAGAPPLTQPQHF
CDR3nt: TGTGCCAGCAGCTTGGGAGGGGGCGCAGGAGCCCCCCCCCTAACCCAGCCCCAGCATTTT

d_gene: NA
j_gene: TRBJ2-3
v_gene: TRBV9
abundance: NA
CDR3aa: CASSVGHGSTDTQYF
CDR3nt: TGTGCCAGCAGCGTAGGTCACGGGAGCACAGATACGCAGTATTTT

d_gene: TRBD2
j_gene: TRBJ2-1
v_gene: TRBV11-3
abundance: NA
CDR3aa: CASSPPGGAIREQFF
CDR3nt: TGTGCCAGCAGCCCCCCCGGGGGGGCGATCAGGGAGCAGTTCTTC

d_gene: TRBD2
j_gene: TRBJ2-5
v_gene: TRBV7-9
abundance: NA
CDR3aa: CASSVILAGRETQYF
CDR3nt: TGTGCCAGCAGCGTCATACTAGCGGGAAGGGAGACCCAGTACTTC

d_gene: NA
j_gene: TRBJ2-1
v_gene: TRBV27
abundance: NA
CDR3aa: CASSRDRECPGEQFF
CDR3nt: TGTGCCAGCAGTCGTGACCGGGAGTGCCCCGGGGAGCAGTTCTTC

d_gene: NA
j_gene: TRBJ1-3
v_gene: TRBV4-1
abundance: NA
CDR3aa: CASSPSRSLLRSPSSGNTIYF
CDR3nt: TGCGCCAGCAGCCCGAGCCGTTCCCTCCTCAGGTCTCCTTCCTCTGGAAACACCATATATTTT